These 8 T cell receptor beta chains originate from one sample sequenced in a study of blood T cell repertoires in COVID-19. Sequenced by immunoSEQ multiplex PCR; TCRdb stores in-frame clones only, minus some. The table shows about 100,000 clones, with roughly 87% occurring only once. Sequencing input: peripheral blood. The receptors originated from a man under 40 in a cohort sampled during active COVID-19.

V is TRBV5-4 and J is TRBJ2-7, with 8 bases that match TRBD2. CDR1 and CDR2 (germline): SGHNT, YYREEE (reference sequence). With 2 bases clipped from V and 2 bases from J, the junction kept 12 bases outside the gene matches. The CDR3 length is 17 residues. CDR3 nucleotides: TGTGCCAGCAGCTTAATGGGCAGCGGGGGCCTCGCCTACGAGCAGTACTTC. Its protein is CASSLMGSGGLAYEQYF.

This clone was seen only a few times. The CDR3 DNA is TGTGCCAGCAGCCCCACAGGGAAGGTCAGCGAGCAGTACTTC. It is translated as CASSPTGKVSEQYF. The chain links TRBV5-4 to TRBJ2-7; D perhaps matches TRBD1 (6 bases). Germline-derived CDR1 and CDR2 are SGHNT and YYREEE (reference sequence). The CDR3 is 14 residues long. Trimming removed 4 bases from V and 6 bases from J, with 17 bases in between.

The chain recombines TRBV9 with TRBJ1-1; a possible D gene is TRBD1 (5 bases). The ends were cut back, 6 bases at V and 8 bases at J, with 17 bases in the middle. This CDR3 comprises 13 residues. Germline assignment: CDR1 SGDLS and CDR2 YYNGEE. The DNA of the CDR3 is TGTGCCAGCACCGGGACTTCTACACCCGAAGCTTTCTTT. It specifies CASTGTSTPEAFF.

CDR3 residues: CASSLEAGRDYGYTF. CDR3 nucleotide sequence: TGTGCCAGCAGCTTGGAAGCGGGCAGGGACTATGGCTACACCTTC. The chain recombines TRBV5-4 with TRBJ1-2; D may be TRBD1 (5 bases). The germline V and J ends were trimmed by 0 bases and 3 bases, with 12 bases remaining between them. CDR1 is SGHNT, CDR2 YYREEE, per germline (reference sequence). The CDR3 contains 15 residues.

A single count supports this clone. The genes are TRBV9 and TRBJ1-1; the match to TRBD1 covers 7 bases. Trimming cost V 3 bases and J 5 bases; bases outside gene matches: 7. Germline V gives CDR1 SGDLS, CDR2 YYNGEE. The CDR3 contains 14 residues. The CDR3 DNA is TGTGCCAGCAGCGGATTGACAGGGTCGACTGAAGCTTTCTTT. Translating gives CASSGLTGSTEAFF.

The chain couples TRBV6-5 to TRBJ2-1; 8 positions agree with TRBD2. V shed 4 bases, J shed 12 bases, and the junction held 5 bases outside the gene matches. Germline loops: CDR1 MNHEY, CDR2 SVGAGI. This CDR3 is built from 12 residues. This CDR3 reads CASSFPGLGQFF. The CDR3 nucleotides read TGTGCCAGCAGTTTCCCGGGACTAGGGCAGTTCTTC.

CDR3 DNA sequence: TGTGCCTGGACAGGACAGGGGTGGAAGCCCCAGCATTTT. It yields the protein CAWTGQGWKPQHF. This sequence joins TRBV30 and TRBJ1-5, with 9 bases that match TRBD1. The CDR3 extends over 13 amino acids. J lost 8 bases, V lost 4 bases, and 6 bases had no gene match. Per the germline V gene, CDR1 is GTSNPN and CDR2 is SVGIG (reference sequence).

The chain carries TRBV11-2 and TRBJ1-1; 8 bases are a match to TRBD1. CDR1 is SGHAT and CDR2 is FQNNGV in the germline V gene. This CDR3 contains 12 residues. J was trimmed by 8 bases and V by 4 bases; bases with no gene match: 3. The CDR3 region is CASSYRTGEAFF. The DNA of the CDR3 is TGTGCCAGCAGCTATAGGACAGGGGAAGCTTTCTTT.